This record looks at one T cell receptor beta chain sequence and its context. What it binds is not known. The data originate from a study of OX40 agonist ivuxolimab in advanced cancers. Looking at the study overall: People in dose escalation had one of these cancers: hepatocellular carcinoma, melanoma, renal cell or head and neck cancer. Averaging roughly 60 years in age, with a range of roughly 20 to 79, the cohort was about 86% male. General study findings and limits: The study found that CD8+ T cells averaged more expanded clones than CD4+. Low clonal expansion, among the lowest seen, marked partial responders at 0.1-3.0 mg/kg.

This table comes from immunoSEQ multiplex PCR, and its TCRdb copy is limited to in-frame clones, with some not included. The table lists tens of thousands of clones, about 70% of them singletons. CDR1 is WNHNN and CDR2 is SYGVQD in the germline V gene (reference sequence). The CDR3 is 14 amino acids. Deletions cut 0 bases from V and 6 bases from J, with 8 bases between. The chain employs TRBV10-1 and TRBJ2-2; D remains unclear. Specimen: CD4+ or CD8+ T cells sorted from blood, collected in a trial of the OX40 agonist ivuxolimab. The clonotype comes from an adult with an advanced solid tumor such as melanoma, head and neck, liver or kidney cancer. CDR3 sequence: CASSESKSPGELFF. CDR3 nucleotides: TGCGCCAGCAGTGAGTCCAAGTCCCCCGGGGAGCTGTTTTTT.